Listed below are T cell receptor beta chains from one sample, sequenced in a study of shared clonotypes between healthy human individuals. Generated by immunoSEQ multiplex PCR, the TCRdb table keeps only in-frame clones and is missing some. The table has about 1.1 million clones, around three quarters seen once; the top ten hold 0.7% to 0.95%. Sequencing was done on a sample of memory CD4+ T cells from PBMCs. These receptors all come from a man aged 18 to 30 in good health. Some clones in this sample may be carry-over from other donors' samples. The CDR3 runs from the conserved cysteine through the conserved F or W. D genes are given only for firm matches. Only part of the rows carry a size: once, few, many, or a class if the clone is expanded.

v_gene	d_gene	abundance	j_gene	CDR3nt	CDR3aa
TRBV28	NA	NA	TRBJ2-3	TGTGCCAGCAGTGAGCGGCACGTAGCGGATACGCAGTATTTT	CASSERHVADTQYF
TRBV4-2	NA	NA	TRBJ2-1	TGTGCCAGCAGCCAAGATTGGGGATACAATGAGCAGTTCTTC	CASSQDWGYNEQFF
TRBV30	TRBD1	NA	TRBJ2-1	TGTGCCTGGGGGACAGTCGCCTACAATGAGCAGTTCTTC	CAWGTVAYNEQFF
TRBV28	NA	NA	TRBJ2-7	TGTGCCAGCAGTTTGGGGTCGAGGTACGAGCAGTACTTC	CASSLGSRYEQYF
TRBV5-1	NA	NA	TRBJ2-7	TGCGCCAGCAGTTCCCAGGGGCCGCGGTACGAGCAGTACTTC	CASSSQGPRYEQYF
TRBV11-2	NA	NA	TRBJ2-5	TGTGCCAGCAGCTTAGGGAGGGCGTACCAAGAGACCCAGTACTTC	CASSLGRAYQETQYF
TRBV11-1	TRBD2	NA	TRBJ2-3	TGTGCCAGCAGCTTTAGCGGGAGGGCGACAGATACGCAGTATTTT	CASSFSGRATDTQYF
TRBV6-1	TRBD2	NA	TRBJ2-3	TGTGCCAGCAGTGAAGTTGGGACTAGGCAAGATACGCAGTATTTT	CASSEVGTRQDTQYF
TRBV18	NA	once	TRBJ2-7	TGTGCCAGCTCACCACCGGGGACTGAGAAAATCAAGCAGTACTTC	CASSPPGTEKIKQYF
TRBV7-9	TRBD1	NA	TRBJ2-7	TGTGCCAGCACCTCATTTGACAGGGGGGATTCCTACGAGCAGTACTTC	CASTSFDRGDSYEQYF
TRBV20-1	NA	NA	TRBJ1-2	TGCAGTGCGGCCGAAGTCTATGGCTACACCTTC	CSAAEVYGYTF
TRBV29-1	TRBD1	NA	TRBJ1-2	TGCAGCGTTGAGACAGGGGCCATTGGAGGTGGCTACACCTTC	CSVETGAIGGGYTF
TRBV18	TRBD1	NA	TRBJ1-4	TGTGCCAGCTCAGCCGGGACAGCGAATGAAAAACTGTTTTTT	CASSAGTANEKLFF
TRBV29-1	TRBD2	few	TRBJ2-5	TGCAGCTCTTTTAGCGGGAGGGCCGAGACCCAGTACTTC	CSSFSGRAETQYF
TRBV27	NA	NA	TRBJ1-2	TGTGCCAGCAGTTTATCGTTCGGCTATGGCTACACCTTC	CASSLSFGYGYTF
TRBV7-3	NA	NA	TRBJ2-3	TGTGCCAGCAGCGGAGGGGACAGATCCACAGATACGCAGTATTTT	CASSGGDRSTDTQYF
TRBV5-1	NA	few	TRBJ2-5	TGCGCCAGCAGCCTGACCGTTGATCAAGAGACCCAGTACTTC	CASSLTVDQETQYF
TRBV7-2	NA	few	TRBJ2-3	TGTGCCAGCAGCTCGACCACAGATACGCAGTATTTT	CASSSTTDTQYF
TRBV27	NA	once	TRBJ2-7	TGTGCCAGCAGTCCTTGGGACGGCCCCTACGAGCAGTACTTC	CASSPWDGPYEQYF
TRBV4-1	NA	NA	TRBJ1-1	TGCGCCAGCAGCCTTCCCGGGTTCAGGGGCACTGAAGCTTTCTTT	CASSLPGFRGTEAFF
TRBV27	NA	NA	TRBJ1-5	TGTGCCAGCAGTTTATACAGGGCCCAGCCCCAGCATTTT	CASSLYRAQPQHF
TRBV13	TRBD1	NA	TRBJ2-1	TGTGCCAGCAGTTCGGGACAGGGGGATGAGCAGTTCTTC	CASSSGQGDEQFF
TRBV11-2	TRBD2	NA	TRBJ2-2	TGTGCCAGCAGCTTAGTGGAACTAGCGAGAGGCTCCACCGGGGAGCTGTTTTTT	CASSLVELARGSTGELFF
TRBV28	NA	NA	TRBJ1-1	TGTGCCAGCACCGTAAACACTGAAGCTTTCTTT	CASTVNTEAFF
TRBV27	NA	NA	TRBJ2-3	TGTGCCAGCAGTTCCCTTGGGGTGAGTCTTCGGGCAGATACGCAGTATTTT	CASSSLGVSLRADTQYF
TRBV5-1	TRBD1	NA	TRBJ1-5	TGCGCCAGCAGCAAGGGAGGACAGGTTGATCAGCCCCAGCATTTT	CASSKGGQVDQPQHF
TRBV12-5	NA	NA	TRBJ2-1	TGTGCTAGTGGTTTATCCTTATCTGCCTACAATGAGCAGTTCTTC	CASGLSLSAYNEQFF
TRBV5-1	TRBD2	NA	TRBJ2-3	TGCGCCAGCAGCCGGGAGGGGCCTGGCGATACGCAGTATTTT	CASSREGPGDTQYF
TRBV7-9	TRBD2	NA	TRBJ2-7	TGTGCCAGCACGAAAGGCGGGGGAGGCTACGAGCAGTACTTC	CASTKGGGGYEQYF
TRBV7-8	NA	NA	TRBJ2-4	TGTGCCAGCAGCCACTCCGGGGTGTCCAAAAACATTCAGTACTTC	CASSHSGVSKNIQYF
TRBV5-1	TRBD1	NA	TRBJ1-2	TGCGCCAGCAGCGCGGGGACAGTTAGAGACTATGGCTACACCTTC	CASSAGTVRDYGYTF
TRBV28	NA	NA	TRBJ1-5	TGTGCCAGCAGTAAGGGTAGCAATCAGCCCCAGCATTTT	CASSKGSNQPQHF
TRBV5-4	NA	NA	TRBJ2-1	TGTGCCAGCAGCTTGGAGGGACGCCCGACAACGCAGTTCTTC	CASSLEGRPTTQFF
TRBV28	NA	once	TRBJ2-1	TGTGCCAGCCGGCGGCGGTCTACCTACAATGAGCAGTTCTTC	CASRRRSTYNEQFF